Listed below are T cell receptor beta chains from one sample, sequenced in a study of T cell changes during pregnancy in multiple sclerosis. The assay was immunoSEQ multiplex PCR, and TCRdb's table has in-frame clones only and misses some. This sample has tens of thousands of clones, with about 94% found just once. The sequencing used peripheral blood, collected in the second trimester of pregnancy. The source of these receptors is a female donor in good health, enrolled as a control in a pregnancy study. CDR3s include the opening cysteine and the closing phenylalanine or tryptophan. The order of the fields is clone size, J gene, V gene, D gene, CDR3 protein, CDR3 DNA. D genes are given only for firm matches. Clone size appears in some rows only: once, few, many, or a class for an expanded clone.

clone size: -
J gene: TRBJ1-2
V gene: TRBV6-5
D gene: TRBD1
CDR3 protein: CASTNPGTVYGYTF
CDR3 DNA: TGTGCCAGCACCAACCCCGGGACAGTCTATGGCTACACCTTC

clone size: -
J gene: TRBJ1-2
V gene: TRBV19
D gene: TRBD1
CDR3 protein: CASSRTGLYGYTF
CDR3 DNA: TGTGCCAGTTCGAGGACAGGGCTGTATGGCTACACCTTC

clone size: -
J gene: TRBJ1-1
V gene: TRBV6-5
D gene: TRBD1
CDR3 protein: CASSSRTGGNTEAFF
CDR3 DNA: TGTGCCAGCAGTTCCCGGACAGGGGGCAACACTGAAGCTTTCTTT

clone size: -
J gene: TRBJ1-1
V gene: TRBV4-1
D gene: TRBD1
CDR3 protein: CASSQAGTGSTRTEAFF
CDR3 DNA: TGCGCCAGCAGCCAAGCCGGGACAGGGAGCACCAGGACTGAAGCTTTCTTT

clone size: -
J gene: TRBJ2-7
V gene: TRBV4-2
D gene: -
CDR3 protein: CASSQEGGREQYF
CDR3 DNA: TGTGCCAGCAGCCAAGAGGGGGGGCGGGAGCAGTACTTC

clone size: once
J gene: TRBJ1-6
V gene: TRBV5-5
D gene: TRBD1
CDR3 protein: CASSQGTAYNSPLHF
CDR3 DNA: TGTGCCAGCAGTCAAGGGACAGCCTATAATTCACCCCTCCACTTT

clone size: -
J gene: TRBJ2-5
V gene: TRBV4-3
D gene: TRBD2
CDR3 protein: CASSQVVAGGRETQYF
CDR3 DNA: TGCGCCAGCAGCCAAGTGGTAGCGGGGGGGAGGGAGACCCAGTACTTC

clone size: -
J gene: TRBJ2-2
V gene: TRBV9
D gene: -
CDR3 protein: CASSVSGTSNTGELFF
CDR3 DNA: TGTGCCAGCAGCGTATCTGGGACATCGAACACCGGGGAGCTGTTTTTT

clone size: -
J gene: TRBJ2-7
V gene: TRBV10-3
D gene: TRBD2
CDR3 protein: CAISESSGGSYEQYF
CDR3 DNA: TGTGCCATCAGTGAGTCATCGGGGGGGTCCTACGAGCAGTACTTC

clone size: -
J gene: TRBJ1-1
V gene: TRBV4-1
D gene: TRBD1
CDR3 protein: CASSRYQKDRGHLNTEAFF
CDR3 DNA: TGCGCCAGCAGCCGATACCAAAAAGACAGGGGACACCTGAACACTGAAGCTTTCTTT

clone size: once
J gene: TRBJ1-1
V gene: TRBV6-5
D gene: -
CDR3 protein: CASSYSRDTEAFF
CDR3 DNA: TGTGCCAGCAGTTATTCGAGGGATACTGAAGCTTTCTTT

clone size: few
J gene: TRBJ1-6
V gene: TRBV19
D gene: -
CDR3 protein: CASNPGYNSPLHF
CDR3 DNA: TGTGCCAGTAACCCAGGATATAATTCACCCCTCCACTTT

clone size: -
J gene: TRBJ1-2
V gene: TRBV7-9
D gene: TRBD1
CDR3 protein: CASSNTGTGLVNYGYTF
CDR3 DNA: TGTGCCAGCAGCAATACCGGGACAGGGTTAGTAAACTATGGCTACACCTTC

clone size: -
J gene: TRBJ2-7
V gene: TRBV13
D gene: -
CDR3 protein: CASSLTGSYEQYF
CDR3 DNA: TGTGCCAGCAGCTTAACGGGGAGCTACGAGCAGTACTTC

clone size: -
J gene: TRBJ1-5
V gene: TRBV19
D gene: TRBD1
CDR3 protein: CASSIRQGGSQPQHF
CDR3 DNA: TGTGCCAGTAGTATTCGACAGGGGGGGAGTCAGCCCCAGCATTTT

clone size: -
J gene: TRBJ1-2
V gene: TRBV12-5
D gene: -
CDR3 protein: CASGLNVGGLNYGYTF
CDR3 DNA: TGTGCTAGTGGTTTGAACGTGGGGGGGCTAAACTATGGCTACACCTTC

clone size: -
J gene: TRBJ1-2
V gene: TRBV9
D gene: -
CDR3 protein: CASSVARTGSPQNAYGYTF
CDR3 DNA: TGTGCCAGCAGCGTAGCTCGAACAGGTTCCCCCCAAAATGCCTATGGCTACACCTTC

clone size: -
J gene: TRBJ2-2
V gene: TRBV19
D gene: -
CDR3 protein: CASSRAAISTGELFF
CDR3 DNA: TGTGCCAGTAGCCGTGCGGCAATATCCACCGGGGAGCTGTTTTTT

clone size: -
J gene: TRBJ1-2
V gene: TRBV7-2
D gene: TRBD1
CDR3 protein: CASSLFYTGQGKDVGYTF
CDR3 DNA: TGTGCCAGCAGCTTATTCTACACGGGACAGGGGAAGGATGTGGGCTACACCTTC

clone size: -
J gene: TRBJ1-2
V gene: TRBV9
D gene: TRBD1
CDR3 protein: CASSVDGGGQVKSGYTF
CDR3 DNA: TGTGCCAGCAGCGTAGATGGAGGGGGACAGGTTAAGAGTGGCTACACCTTC

clone size: -
J gene: TRBJ2-7
V gene: TRBV7-3
D gene: -
CDR3 protein: CASSPDNSYEQYF
CDR3 DNA: TGTGCCAGCAGCCCGGACAACTCCTACGAGCAGTACTTC

clone size: -
J gene: TRBJ2-5
V gene: TRBV30
D gene: TRBD2
CDR3 protein: CAWRFAGGRETQYF
CDR3 DNA: TGTGCCTGGAGGTTTGCGGGGGGCCGGGAGACCCAGTACTTC

clone size: -
J gene: TRBJ2-3
V gene: TRBV6-4
D gene: -
CDR3 protein: CASSERERDTQYF
CDR3 DNA: TGTGCCAGCAGTGAGAGGGAGCGAGATACGCAGTATTTT

clone size: once
J gene: TRBJ2-3
V gene: TRBV14
D gene: -
CDR3 protein: CASSQGIGLAVDTQYF
CDR3 DNA: TGTGCCAGCAGCCAAGGAATAGGCCTAGCAGTAGATACGCAGTATTTT

clone size: -
J gene: TRBJ2-1
V gene: TRBV4-2
D gene: TRBD2
CDR3 protein: CASSQAARSGAGYNEQFF
CDR3 DNA: TGTGCCAGCAGCCAAGCGGCTAGGAGCGGGGCTGGCTACAATGAGCAGTTCTTC

clone size: -
J gene: TRBJ1-1
V gene: TRBV11-1
D gene: TRBD1
CDR3 protein: CASSLGDRETTEAFF
CDR3 DNA: TGTGCCAGCAGCTTAGGGGACAGGGAAACCACTGAAGCTTTCTTT

clone size: -
J gene: TRBJ1-1
V gene: TRBV9
D gene: TRBD1
CDR3 protein: CASSVGKGQGEEAFF
CDR3 DNA: TGTGCCAGCAGCGTAGGTAAGGGACAGGGGGAAGAAGCTTTCTTT

clone size: -
J gene: TRBJ1-5
V gene: TRBV4-3
D gene: -
CDR3 protein: CASSQDLWRSGVNQPQHF
CDR3 DNA: TGCGCCAGCAGCCAAGATCTTTGGCGGTCGGGTGTCAATCAGCCCCAGCATTTT